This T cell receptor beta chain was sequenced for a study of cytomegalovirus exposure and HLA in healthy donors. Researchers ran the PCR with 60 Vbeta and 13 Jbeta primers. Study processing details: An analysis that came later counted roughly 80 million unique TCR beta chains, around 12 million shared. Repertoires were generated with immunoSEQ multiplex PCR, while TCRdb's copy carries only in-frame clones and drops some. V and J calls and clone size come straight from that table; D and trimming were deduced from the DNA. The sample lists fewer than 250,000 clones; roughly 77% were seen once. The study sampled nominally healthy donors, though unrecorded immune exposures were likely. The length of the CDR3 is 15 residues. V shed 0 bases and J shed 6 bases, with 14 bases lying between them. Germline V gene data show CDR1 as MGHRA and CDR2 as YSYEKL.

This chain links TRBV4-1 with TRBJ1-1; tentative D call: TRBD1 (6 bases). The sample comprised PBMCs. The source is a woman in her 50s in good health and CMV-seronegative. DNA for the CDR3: TGCGCCAGCAGCCAAGAACGGCTCTCAGGGGCTGAAGCTTTCTTT. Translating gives CASSQERLSGAEAFF.